Sequencing of this T cell receptor beta chain was carried out in a study of control samples from healthy donors and cancer patients. Measured with immunoSEQ multiplex PCR; TCRdb has only the in-frame clones, and not every one. This sample has around 80,000 clones; 91% occur once, and the top ten carry approximately 18%. Input material: blood. The sequence was obtained from a man aged 45-65 years in good health.

The CDR3, as DNA: TGTGCCAGCAGTTCCTGGGGGGGGGCCACTGAAGCTTTCTTT. The encoded protein is CASSSWGGATEAFF. The rearrangement joins TRBV27 to TRBJ1-1, with D possibly TRBD1 on 6 matching bases. The CDR3 extends over 14 amino acids. Trimming stripped 4 bases from V and 4 bases from J, with 13 bases between. Germline V CDR1 and CDR2: MNHEY, SMNVEV (reference sequence).